These 11 T cell receptor beta chains originate from one sample sequenced in a study of radiotherapy plus CTLA-4 blockade in lung cancer. The data were produced by immunoSEQ multiplex PCR, yet TCRdb's version contains in-frame clones alone and is incomplete. Of about 77,000 clones listed, just under 75% are singletons. The source material was peripheral blood, sampled from a patient treated with radiotherapy plus ipilimumab. These TCRs come from a human donor with non-small cell lung cancer whose response to radiotherapy plus ipilimumab could not be evaluated.

The rearrangement uses TRBV6-5 and TRBJ1-2; possible D gene TRBD1, 6 bases. The ends were cut back, 0 bases at V and 2 bases at J, with 10 bases in the middle. Germline V gene data show CDR1 as MNHEY and CDR2 as SVGAGI. The CDR3 runs 15 residues. The CDR3 loop reads CASSYSGDTNYGYTF. CDR3 in DNA: TGTGCCAGCAGTTACTCGGGGGACACCAACTATGGCTACACCTTC.

The V and J genes are TRBV10-3 and TRBJ1-2, with 7 nucleotides matching TRBD1. Germline lookup yields CDR1 ENHRY and CDR2 SYGVKD. Trimming at V came to 2 bases and at J to 8 bases, leaving 11 bases not matched to a gene. The CDR3 runs 15 residues. CDR3 sequence: CAISEPPTGAQGYTF. The CDR3, as DNA: TGTGCCATCAGTGAGCCCCCAACAGGGGCTCAGGGCTACACCTTC.

V usage is TRBV5-1 and J usage is TRBJ2-5; 9 bases are a match to TRBD2. The DNA end lines up better with TRBJ2-7; the J call may be wrong. CDR3 length: 15 amino acids. Germline V gene data show CDR1 as SGHRS and CDR2 as YFSETQ. This CDR3 reads CASSLGLAVPYEQYF. CDR3 DNA: TGCGCCAGCAGCTTGGGACTAGCGGTCCCCTACGAGCAGTACTTC.

The chain joins TRBV5-1 to TRBJ2-5; possible D gene TRBD2, 5 bases. Looked up from germline, CDR1 is SGHRS and CDR2 is YFSETQ. The CDR3 is 15 residues long. V gave up 4 bases and J gave up 4 bases, with 17 bases separating them. The CDR3 region is CASSPGYLAGETQYF. In DNA, the CDR3 is TGCGCCAGCAGCCCCGGCTACCTAGCCGGAGAGACCCAGTACTTC.

This clone has a handful of counts. V gene TRBV6-6 combines with J gene TRBJ1-1; D remains ambiguous. V dropped 3 bases and J dropped 0 bases, with 11 bases sitting between them. From germline, CDR1 is MNHNY and CDR2 SVGAGI (reference sequence). This CDR3 region has 15 residues. CDR3 residues: CASSYLRNMNTEAFF. The DNA for the CDR3 is TGTGCCAGCAGTTATCTCAGGAATATGAACACTGAAGCTTTCTTT.

The chain uses TRBV5-1 and TRBJ2-3; 8 bases fit TRBD1. The CDR3 contains 14 residues. CDR1 and CDR2 from the germline V gene are SGHRS and YFSETQ. V lost 4 bases, J lost 2 bases, and 3 bases stayed unmatched. DNA of the CDR3: TGCGCCAGCAGCCCGGACAGGGCCACAGATACGCAGTATTTT. Protein sequence: CASSPDRATDTQYF.

This clone was detected only once. The chain employs TRBV6-5 and TRBJ1-2, with 7 nucleotides matching TRBD1. The CDR3 has 15 amino acids. CDR1 and CDR2 from the germline V gene are MNHEY and SVGAGI. The V and J ends lost 0 bases and 5 bases, in that order; junction bases with no gene match: 6. CDR3 nucleotide sequence: TGTGCCAGCAGTTACTCACCCCGACAGGGTTATGGCTACACCTTC. It is translated as CASSYSPRQGYGYTF.

The chain links TRBV5-4 to TRBJ2-1; weak D call: TRBD2 (6 bases). The V gene's germline CDR1 is SGHNT and CDR2 YYREEE (reference sequence). The CDR3 is made up of 15 amino acids. Trimming took off 3 bases at V and 0 bases at J, with 10 bases between the two ends. The CDR3 loop is CASSWDSSSYNEQFF. The CDR3, as DNA: TGTGCCAGCAGCTGGGACTCCAGCTCCTACAATGAGCAGTTCTTC.

V and J are TRBV7-9 and TRBJ1-2, with D tentatively TRBD1 (6 bases). Germline V gene lookup returns CDR1 SEHNR and CDR2 FQNEAQ (reference sequence). Trimming took 5 bases from V and 0 from J, leaving 10 bases between them. This CDR3 has 14 residues. The CDR3 here is CASSPRTANYGYTF. DNA of the CDR3: TGTGCCAGCAGCCCCAGGACAGCTAACTATGGCTACACCTTC.

V gene TRBV19 combines with J gene TRBJ1-1, with 8 bases identical to TRBD1. Per the germline V gene, CDR1 is LNHDA and CDR2 is SQIVND (reference sequence). The trim removed 4 bases at V and 5 bases at J, leaving 12 bases unmatched. This CDR3 is 16 amino acids long. In DNA, the CDR3 is TGTGCCAGTAGTAAAACAGGGGGAGGATATGGGACTGAAGCTTTCTTT. Amino acids: CASSKTGGGYGTEAFF.

The chain has TRBV9 and TRBJ1-2; 7 nucleotides agree with TRBD1. The CDR3 sequence is 15 residues long. Germline CDR1 reads SGDLS; CDR2 reads YYNGEE. With 4 bases clipped from V and 7 bases from J, the junction kept 13 bases outside the gene matches. The CDR3 loop is CASSPHRGEWAGYTF. The CDR3, as DNA: TGTGCCAGCAGCCCACACAGGGGAGAGTGGGCTGGCTACACCTTC. The whole variable domain, filled in from reference TRBV9 and TRBJ1-2, reads DSGVTQTPKHLITATGQRVTLRCSPRSGDLSVYWYQQSLDQGLQFLIQYYNGEERAKGNILERFSAQQFPDLHSELNLSSLELGDSALYFCASSPHRGEWAGYTFGSGTRLTVV.